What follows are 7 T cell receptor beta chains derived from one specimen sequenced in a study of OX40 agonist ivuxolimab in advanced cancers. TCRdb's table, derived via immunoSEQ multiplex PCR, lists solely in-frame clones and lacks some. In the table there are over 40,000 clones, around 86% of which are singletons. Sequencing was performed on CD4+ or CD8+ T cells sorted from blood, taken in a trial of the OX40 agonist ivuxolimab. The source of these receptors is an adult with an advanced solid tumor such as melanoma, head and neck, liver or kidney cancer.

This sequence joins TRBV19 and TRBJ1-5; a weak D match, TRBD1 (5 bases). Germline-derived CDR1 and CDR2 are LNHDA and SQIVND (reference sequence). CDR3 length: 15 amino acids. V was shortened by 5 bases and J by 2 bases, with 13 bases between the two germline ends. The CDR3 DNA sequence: TGTGCCAGTAGTGGAGGGACTGTGGGCAATCAGCCCCAGCATTTT. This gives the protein CASSGGTVGNQPQHF.

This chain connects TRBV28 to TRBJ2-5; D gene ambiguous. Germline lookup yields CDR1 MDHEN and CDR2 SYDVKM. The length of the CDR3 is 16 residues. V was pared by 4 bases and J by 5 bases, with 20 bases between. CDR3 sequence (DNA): TGTGCCAGCAGTTCCGATCGTACCATTGACTGGGAGACCCAGTACTTC. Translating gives CASSSDRTIDWETQYF.

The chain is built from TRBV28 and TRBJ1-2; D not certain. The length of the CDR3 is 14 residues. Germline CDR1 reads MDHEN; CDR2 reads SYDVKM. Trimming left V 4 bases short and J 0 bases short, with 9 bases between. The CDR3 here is CASSSTQSNYGYTF. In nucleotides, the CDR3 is TGTGCCAGCAGTTCGACACAATCTAACTATGGCTACACCTTC.

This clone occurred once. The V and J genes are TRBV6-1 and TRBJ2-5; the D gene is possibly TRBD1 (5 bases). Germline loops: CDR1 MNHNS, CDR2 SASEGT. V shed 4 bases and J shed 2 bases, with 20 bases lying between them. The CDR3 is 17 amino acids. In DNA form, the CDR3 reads TGTGCCAGCAGTGCCATACAGGCGACGGGTGGGCAAGAGACCCAGTACTTC. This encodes CASSAIQATGGQETQYF.

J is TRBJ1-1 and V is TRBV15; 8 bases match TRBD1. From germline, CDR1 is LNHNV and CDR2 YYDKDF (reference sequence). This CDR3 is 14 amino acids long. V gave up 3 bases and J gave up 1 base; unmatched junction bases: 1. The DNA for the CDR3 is TGTGCCACCAGCAGGGGGACAGGGAACACTGAAGCTTTCTTT. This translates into CATSRGTGNTEAFF.

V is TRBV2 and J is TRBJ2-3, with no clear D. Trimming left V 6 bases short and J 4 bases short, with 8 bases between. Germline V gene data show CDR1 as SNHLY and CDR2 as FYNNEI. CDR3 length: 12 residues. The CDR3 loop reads CASRTDPDTQYF. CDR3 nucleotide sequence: TGTGCCAGCAGAACCGATCCAGATACGCAGTATTTT.

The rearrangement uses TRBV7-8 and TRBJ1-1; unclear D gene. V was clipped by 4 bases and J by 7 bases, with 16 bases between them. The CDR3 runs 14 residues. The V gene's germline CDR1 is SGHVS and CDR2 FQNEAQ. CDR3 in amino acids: CASSSSSPRIEAFF. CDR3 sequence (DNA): TGTGCCAGCAGCTCCTCCTCACCGAGAATTGAAGCTTTCTTT.